Here is one TCR beta chain with its context. Antigen specificity is unknown. TCRdb keeps only in-frame clones here, not all; method: immunoSEQ multiplex PCR. Altogether some 97,000 clones are present, about nine tenths being singletons, with the ten largest covering more than 0.25%. The sample is drawn from a study of OX40 agonist ivuxolimab in advanced cancers. Study results and caveats: Expanded clones were, on average, more numerous in CD8+ T cells than in CD4+.

The CDR3 has 15 amino acids. Germline values: CDR1 MNHEY, CDR2 SVGAGI. Trimming removed 5 bases from V and 2 bases from J, with 16 bases in between. The chain links TRBV6-5 to TRBJ2-7; D remains unclear. This material consisted of CD4+ or CD8+ T cells sorted from blood, taken in a trial of the OX40 agonist ivuxolimab. The sequence was obtained from an adult with an advanced solid tumor such as melanoma, head and neck, liver or kidney cancer. CDR3 in amino acids: CASSKGRPPAYEQYF. The CDR3 coding sequence is TGTGCCAGCAGTAAAGGTCGTCCCCCGGCCTACGAGCAGTACTTC.